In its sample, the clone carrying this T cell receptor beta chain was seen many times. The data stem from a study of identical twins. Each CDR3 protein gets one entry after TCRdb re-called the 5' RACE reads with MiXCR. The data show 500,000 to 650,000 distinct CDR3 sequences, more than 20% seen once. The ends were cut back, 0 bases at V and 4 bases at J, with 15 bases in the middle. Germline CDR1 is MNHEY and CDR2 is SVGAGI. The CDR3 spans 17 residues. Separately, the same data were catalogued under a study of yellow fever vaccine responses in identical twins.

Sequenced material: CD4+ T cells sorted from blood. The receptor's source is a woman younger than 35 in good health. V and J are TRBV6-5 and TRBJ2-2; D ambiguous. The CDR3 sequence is CASSYSGPLLGTGELFF. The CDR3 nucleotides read TGTGCCAGCAGTTACTCAGGGCCCCTGCTAGGCACCGGGGAGCTGTTTTTT.